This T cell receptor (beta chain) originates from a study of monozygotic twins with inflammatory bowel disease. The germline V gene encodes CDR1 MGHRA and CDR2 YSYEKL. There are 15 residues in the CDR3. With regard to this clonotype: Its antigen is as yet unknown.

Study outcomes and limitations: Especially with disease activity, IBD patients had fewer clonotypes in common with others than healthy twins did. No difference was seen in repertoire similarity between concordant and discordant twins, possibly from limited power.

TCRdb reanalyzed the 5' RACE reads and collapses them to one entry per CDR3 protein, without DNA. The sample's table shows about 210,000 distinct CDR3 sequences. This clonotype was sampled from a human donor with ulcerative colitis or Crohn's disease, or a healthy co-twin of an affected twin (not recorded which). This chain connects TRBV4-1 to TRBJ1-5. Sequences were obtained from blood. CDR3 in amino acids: CASSQEESDNQPQHF.